Listed below are T cell receptor beta chains from one sample, sequenced in a study of CD8+ T cells in alopecia areata. Sequenced by immunoSEQ multiplex PCR; TCRdb stores in-frame clones only, minus some. The sample yields about 150,000 clones, roughly 48% seen once. Sample: CD4+ T cells sorted from blood. Receptors were obtained from a human donor with alopecia areata. The CDR3 runs from the conserved cysteine through the conserved F or W. D genes are given only for firm matches. Expanded clones are given a class, and other clones once, few, many or no size at all.

- - TRBJ1-2 TRBV28 CASSLERNYGYTF TGTGCCAGCAGTTTGGAGCGGAACTATGGCTACACCTTC
- TRBD2 TRBJ2-3 TRBV7-3 CASSLMASGSSDTQYF TGTGCCAGCAGCTTAATGGCTAGCGGGAGTAGCGATACGCAGTATTTT
- - TRBJ2-5 TRBV7-9 CASSNLGGPQYF TGTGCCAGCAGCAATTTGGGGGGGCCCCAGTACTTC
few - TRBJ2-5 TRBV29-1 CSGGTERQTQYF TGCAGCGGGGGGACGGAGCGGCAGACCCAGTACTTC
- - TRBJ1-1 TRBV29-1 CSVEDVSGGTEAFF TGCAGCGTTGAAGACGTGTCCGGAGGCACTGAAGCTTTCTTT
- - TRBJ2-7 TRBV29-1 CSVERSGYEQYF TGCAGCGTGGAAAGGTCGGGTTACGAGCAGTACTTC
- - TRBJ2-7 TRBV7-2 CASSLGTAWYEQYF TGTGCCAGCAGCTTGGGAACAGCCTGGTACGAGCAGTACTTC
- TRBD1 TRBJ2-7 TRBV19 CASGRDRGREQYF TGTGCCAGCGGCCGGGACAGGGGGCGCGAGCAGTACTTC
- - TRBJ1-3 TRBV29-1 CSVETGVVSGNTIYF TGCAGCGTTGAAACGGGCGTCGTCTCTGGAAACACCATATATTTT
few TRBD1 TRBJ1-1 TRBV28 CASSGDRFEDTEAFF TGTGCCAGCAGTGGGGACAGGTTCGAGGACACTGAAGCTTTCTTT
- - TRBJ2-7 TRBV7-6 CASSFTPKDEQYF TGTGCCAGCAGCTTTACCCCGAAGGACGAGCAGTACTTC
- TRBD1 TRBJ1-2 TRBV29-1 CSVELRTGPSYGYTF TGCAGCGTTGAACTACGGACAGGGCCCTCCTATGGCTACACCTTC
- TRBD2 TRBJ2-7 TRBV29-1 CSVAWGGYEQYF TGCAGCGTTGCGTGGGGGGGCTACGAGCAGTACTTC
few - TRBJ1-2 TRBV14 CASSQDRLGYGYTF TGTGCCAGCAGCCAAGACCGACTGGGGTATGGCTACACCTTC
once TRBD1 TRBJ1-2 TRBV30 CAWIRSGGYGYTF TGTGCCTGGATCCGCTCAGGGGGCTATGGCTACACCTTC
- - TRBJ1-1 TRBV19 CASSIGGSEAFF TGTGCCAGTAGTATCGGGGGCAGTGAAGCTTTCTTT
- - TRBJ1-2 TRBV30 CAWSVRRGSYGYTF TGTGCCTGGAGTGTACGAAGGGGATCTTATGGCTACACCTTC
few - TRBJ2-5 TRBV18 CASSPPSVAQETQYF TGTGCCAGCTCACCGCCCTCGGTTGCTCAAGAGACCCAGTACTTC
- TRBD1 TRBJ2-1 TRBV4-1 CASSQEGQVYNEQFF TGCGCCAGCAGCCAAGAGGGACAGGTTTACAATGAGCAGTTCTTC
- - TRBJ2-2 TRBV7-2 CASSSRNYGELFF TGTGCCAGCAGCTCCCGAAATTACGGGGAGCTGTTTTTT
- - TRBJ1-1 TRBV29-1 CSVEGPLGFPEAFF TGCAGCGTTGAAGGGCCCTTGGGTTTCCCTGAAGCTTTCTTT
- - TRBJ2-2 TRBV4-2 CASRPTSTYTGELFF TGTGCCAGCAGACCAACTAGCACTTACACCGGGGAGCTGTTTTTT
- - TRBJ2-1 TRBV6-6 CASSYPVGDMNEQFF TGTGCCAGCAGTTACCCTGTAGGAGACATGAATGAGCAGTTCTTC
once - TRBJ1-1 TRBV6-5 CASSYPARAEAFF TGTGCCAGCAGTTACCCGGCCCGGGCTGAAGCTTTCTTT
- - TRBJ2-5 TRBV29-1 CSVDGGRETQYF TGCAGCGTTGACGGGGGGCGGGAGACCCAGTACTTC
once - TRBJ1-1 TRBV4-1 CASSPPNPLMNTEAFF TGCGCCAGCAGCCCCCCAAATCCTCTAATGAACACTGAAGCTTTCTTT
few TRBD1 TRBJ1-2 TRBV23-1 CASKRTGKPYGYTF TGCGCCAGCAAACGGACAGGGAAACCCTATGGCTACACCTTC
- - TRBJ2-7 TRBV29-1 CSVGRNAYEQYF TGCAGCGTCGGCCGAAACGCCTACGAGCAGTACTTC
- - TRBJ2-4 TRBV5-1 CASSPNLAKNIQYF TGCGCCAGCAGCCCAAACTTAGCCAAAAACATTCAGTACTTC
- - TRBJ2-7 TRBV20-1 CSASDHEQYF TGCAGTGCTAGTGACCACGAGCAGTACTTC
few - TRBJ2-1 TRBV7-6 CASSFRPLEYEQFF TGTGCCAGCAGCTTTCGTCCTCTAGAGTATGAGCAGTTCTTC
- - TRBJ1-2 TRBV29-1 CSGGTIGSYGYTF TGCAGCGGGGGGACGATTGGGAGCTATGGCTACACCTTC
- TRBD1 TRBJ1-2 TRBV30 CAWAVRTGTYGYTF TGTGCCTGGGCGGTGCGGACAGGGACCTATGGCTACACCTTC
- - TRBJ2-3 TRBV5-4 CASSPDSLRDTQYF TGTGCCAGCAGCCCGGACAGCCTAAGAGATACGCAGTATTTT
- TRBD1 TRBJ2-1 TRBV15 CATSTDRVRQFF TGTGCCACCAGTACGGACAGGGTGCGGCAGTTCTTC